These 18 T cell receptor beta chains were sequenced from one sample in a study of cytomegalovirus exposure and HLA in healthy donors. 60 Vbeta and 13 Jbeta primers were used in PCR. Some clones are missing from TCRdb's copy, which holds only in-frame ones; the method was immunoSEQ multiplex PCR. The sample contains 50,000 to 75,000 clones, approximately 75% of which appear only once. The specimen was PBMCs. The receptor set was obtained from a man younger than 45 in good health and CMV-seropositive.

The chain links TRBV6-5 to TRBJ1-1; D may be TRBD1 (6 bases). V shed 0 bases and J shed 10 bases, with 12 bases lying between them. Germline CDR1 MNHEY, CDR2 SVGAGI. The CDR3 covers 13 residues. Written as DNA, the CDR3 is TGTGCCAGCAGTTACTCAACAGGGAGAGTAGCTTTCTTT. This gives the protein CASSYSTGRVAFF.

V gene TRBV4-3 combines with J gene TRBJ1-4, with TRBD1 as a possible D gene (5 bases). The CDR3 sequence is 16 residues long. Germline V gene data show CDR1 as LGHNA and CDR2 as YSLEER. Trimming shortened V by 0 bases and J by 3 bases, and 11 bases separated the two germline ends. CDR3 protein: CASSQDFQGANEKLFF. CDR3 nucleotide sequence: TGCGCCAGCAGCCAAGATTTTCAGGGTGCTAATGAAAAACTGTTTTTT.

This clone was seen a single time. This sequence joins TRBV5-6 and TRBJ2-7; TRBD2 is a possible D gene (5 bases). V was cut by 4 bases and J by 2 bases, with 13 bases left in between. The CDR3 has 14 residues. Germline V gene lookup returns CDR1 SGHDT and CDR2 YYEEEE. Here the CDR3 reads CASSPLGDAYEQYF. The CDR3 DNA sequence: TGTGCCAGCAGCCCCTTGGGAGACGCCTACGAGCAGTACTTC.

The chain uses TRBV2 and TRBJ2-3; possibly TRBD1 for D (5 bases). Germline V gives CDR1 SNHLY, CDR2 FYNNEI. The CDR3 is made up of 13 amino acids. Trimming took off 8 bases at V and 3 bases at J, with 12 bases between the two ends. The CDR3 DNA follows: TGTGCCAGCCATCAGGGCAGGACAGATACGCAGTATTTT. Encoded protein: CASHQGRTDTQYF.

The CDR3 here is CASSNIDTQYF. The CDR3 bases are TGTGCCAGTAGTAACATAGATACGCAGTATTTT. The chain has TRBV19 and TRBJ2-3, with D uncertain. The CDR3 runs 11 residues. V was cut by 4 bases and J by 5 bases, with 4 bases left in between. Germline values: CDR1 LNHDA, CDR2 SQIVND (reference sequence).

This clone was observed a single time. The chain is built from TRBV7-3 and TRBJ1-5; 8 bases agree with TRBD1. The CDR3 is made up of 13 amino acids. Germline-derived CDR1 and CDR2 are SGHTA and FQGTGA. Trimming at V came to 4 bases and at J to 6 bases, leaving 2 bases not matched to a gene. The CDR3 loop is CASSSDRGQPQHF. CDR3 nucleotide sequence: TGTGCCAGCAGCTCCGACAGGGGTCAGCCCCAGCATTTT.

The chain is built from TRBV6-6 and TRBJ2-2, with 8 bases fitting TRBD1. Losses at the gene ends were 11 bases for V and 5 bases for J; bases not matched to a gene: 13. CDR3 length: 15 residues. Looked up from germline, CDR1 is MNHNY and CDR2 is SVGAGI (reference sequence). The DNA of the CDR3 is TGTGCCGGCAAGAATCAGGGGGCGCGGACCGGGGAGCTGTTTTTT. It translates to CAGKNQGARTGELFF.

The table lists this clone with a few counts. The chain employs TRBV4-3 and TRBJ1-4; TRBD1 is a possible D gene (6 bases). Trimming left V 4 bases short and J 2 bases short, with 20 bases between. The CDR3 runs 18 residues. From germline, CDR1 is LGHNA and CDR2 YSLEER. As DNA, the CDR3 is TGCGCCAGCAGCCCGGCGCAGGGGACAAGTGGGACTAATGAAAAACTGTTTTTT. Translation gives CASSPAQGTSGTNEKLFF.

V is TRBV19 and J is TRBJ2-1; TRBD2 agrees at 8 bases. In germline, CDR1 is LNHDA, CDR2 SQIVND (reference sequence). Trimming removed 2 bases from V and 9 bases from J; junction bases left unmatched: 9. This CDR3 has 15 residues. CDR3 bases: TGTGCCAGTAGTATATTCGGGGGGGGAACGATTGAGCAGTTCTTC. This translates into CASSIFGGGTIEQFF.

V usage is TRBV12-2 and J usage is TRBJ2-1; the table calls TRBD2, which could not be checked here. TRBV12-2 is a listed pseudogene. CDR3 size: 16 residues. The CDR3 is CASRSYSAGGKDEQFF. CDR3 nucleotides: TGTGCAAGTCGCTCATACTCTGCGGGGGGGAAAGATGAGCAGTTCTTC.

The V and J genes are TRBV28 and TRBJ1-6; TRBD1 matches at 8 bases. Per the germline V gene, CDR1 is MDHEN and CDR2 is SYDVKM. The CDR3 is made up of 16 amino acids. The J segment lost 9 bases and the V segment lost 6 bases, leaving 13 bases of the junction unmatched. The CDR3: CASSPNSGQGGSPLHF. CDR3 DNA: TGTGCCAGCAGCCCAAATTCCGGACAGGGAGGTTCACCCCTCCACTTT. Filled out from reference TRBV28 and TRBJ1-6, the complete variable domain reads DVKVTQSSRYLVKRTGEKVFLECVQDMDHENMFWYRQDPGLGLRLIYFSYDVKMKEKGDIPEGYSVSREKKERFSLILESASTNQTSMYLCASSPNSGQGGSPLHFGNGTRLTVT.

This clone was seen a few times. The chain is built from TRBV4-1 and TRBJ2-6; D possibly corresponds to TRBD2 (5 bases). The CDR3 spans 16 residues. Looked up from germline, CDR1 is MGHRA and CDR2 is YSYEKL. Deletions cut 0 bases from V and 1 base from J, with 7 bases between. In DNA form, the CDR3 reads TGCGCCAGCAGCCAAGAAAGCGGTTCTGGGGCCAACGTCCTGACTTTC. Translated, it gives CASSQESGSGANVLTF.

This chain connects TRBV30 to TRBJ2-5; 9 bases match TRBD2. Looked up from germline, CDR1 is GTSNPN and CDR2 is SVGIG (reference sequence). This CDR3 has 13 residues. V shed 1 base, J shed 3 bases, and the junction held 0 bases outside the gene matches. The CDR3 DNA reads as TGTGCCTGGAGTGGACTAGCGGAAGAGACCCAGTACTTC. Its translation: CAWSGLAEETQYF.

The genes are TRBV9 and TRBJ2-2; weak D call: TRBD2 (6 bases). The V gene lost 0 bases and the J gene lost 5 bases, with 14 bases spanning the gap. Germline V gene sequence: CDR1 SGDLS, CDR2 YYNGEE. The CDR3 spans 16 residues. CDR3 coding DNA: TGTGCCAGCAGCGTAGCTGGGACTCCTCCTACCGGGGAGCTGTTTTTT. It codes for CASSVAGTPPTGELFF.

This rearrangement joins TRBV19 to TRBJ2-7; possibly TRBD1 for D (6 bases). Trimming stripped 5 bases from V and 5 bases from J, with 13 bases between. Germline loops: CDR1 LNHDA, CDR2 SQIVND (reference sequence). This CDR3 is built from 13 residues. The CDR3 spells CASSATGGNEQYF. CDR3 nucleotide sequence: TGTGCCAGTAGTGCAACTGGGGGCAACGAGCAGTACTTC.

The CDR3 loop reads CASSMRQGWSGELFF. In DNA, the CDR3 is TGTGCCAGCAGTATGAGACAGGGATGGTCCGGGGAGCTGTTTTTT. The chain links TRBV28 to TRBJ2-2, with 7 bases aligning to TRBD1. The CDR3 length is 15 residues. Trimming removed 5 bases from V and 6 bases from J; junction bases left unmatched: 9. Germline CDR1 and CDR2: MDHEN and SYDVKM.

This CDR3 reads CASSLEPDSPLHF. CDR3 nucleotides: TGTGCCAGCAGCTTAGAACCGGATTCACCCCTCCACTTT. The gene calls are TRBV11-3 and TRBJ1-6; D gene unclear. Germline CDR1 is SGHNT and CDR2 is YENEEA. The CDR3 totals 13 residues. Trimming stripped 0 bases from V and 8 bases from J, with 5 bases between.

For this clone: No conserved phenylalanine or tryptophan is present at the end of the CDR3, so a read error is the likely explanation. The V gene is TRBV7-9, the J gene TRBJ2-4; 7 nucleotides line up with TRBD2. The CDR3 spans 17 residues. Germline assignment: CDR1 SEHNR and CDR2 FQNEAQ (reference sequence). J lost 0 bases, V lost 5 bases, and 10 bases had no gene match. This CDR3 reads CASSLRGLDPAKNIQYV. CDR3 DNA sequence: TGTGCCAGCAGCCTCCGTGGACTAGACCCAGCCAAAAACATTCAGTACGTC.